The clone carrying this TCR beta chain has a single count. V lost 7 bases to trimming and J lost 2 bases, with 12 bases between them. CDR1 and CDR2 (germline): SGHAT, FQNNGV. This CDR3 region has 13 residues. Some clones are missing from TCRdb's copy, which holds only in-frame ones; the method was immunoSEQ multiplex PCR. This repertoire shows around 26,000 clones, over 95% found once; its top ten account for about 9.8%. This entry is derived from a study of T cells in tuberculosis. This TCR was recovered from a donor between 10 and 35 years old with latent tuberculosis or without tuberculosis infection. The chain carries TRBV11-2 and TRBJ2-7; D is perhaps TRBD1 (6 bases). Specimen: PBMCs. The CDR3 nucleotides are TGTGCCAGCACCCCGGGACAACCCTACGAGCAGTACTTC. The encoded protein is CASTPGQPYEQYF.